This is a list of T cell receptor beta chains from one sample in a study of shared clonotypes between healthy human individuals. TCRdb's table, derived via immunoSEQ multiplex PCR, lists solely in-frame clones and lacks some. The sample comprises approximately 2.5 million clones, approximately 93% of which are singletons, and 0.35% to 0.45% rests with the top ten. The sample was naive CD4+ T cells from PBMCs. The origin of the receptors is a man between 18 and 35 years old in good health. Some clones in this sample may be carry-over from other donors' samples. Both conserved end residues are part of each CDR3. A D gene is named only where the DNA matches it firmly. Rows give clone size only sometimes, using once, few, many, or a class for an expanded clone.

TRBD2,TRBV7-2,.,TRBJ2-7,CASSLVRLAGGSSYEQYF,TGTGCCAGCAGCTTAGTACGACTAGCGGGTGGGAGCTCCTACGAGCAGTACTTC
TRBD1,TRBV10-2,.,TRBJ2-3,CASAPGQPTDTQYF,TGCGCCAGCGCACCGGGACAGCCCACAGATACGCAGTATTTT
.,TRBV5-1,.,TRBJ1-1,CASSLVPSDEAFF,TGCGCCAGCAGCTTGGTACCCTCAGACGAAGCTTTCTTT
.,TRBV27,.,TRBJ2-3,CASSSWRTRSTDTQYF,TGTGCCAGCAGTTCCTGGCGGACACGTAGCACAGATACGCAGTATTTT
.,TRBV27,.,TRBJ2-6,CASSFWDTAGANVLTF,TGTGCCAGCAGTTTTTGGGACACTGCTGGGGCCAACGTCCTGACTTTC
.,TRBV29-1,.,TRBJ1-1,CSVQAAGEAFF,TGCAGCGTCCAGGCAGCGGGGGAAGCTTTCTTT
TRBD2,TRBV5-6,.,TRBJ2-7,CASTPRGLAREQYF,TGTGCCAGCACCCCACGGGGACTAGCTAGGGAGCAGTACTTC
.,TRBV5-1,.,TRBJ2-2,CASSFLAGQNTGELFF,TGCGCCAGCAGCTTTTTGGCGGGACAAAACACCGGGGAGCTGTTTTTT
TRBD2,TRBV5-4,.,TRBJ2-1,CASSPGTSGSSYNEQFF,TGTGCCAGCAGCCCAGGGACTAGCGGGAGTTCCTACAATGAGCAGTTCTTC
.,TRBV2,.,TRBJ2-1,CASTRDHNEQFF,TGTGCCAGCACGAGGGACCACAATGAGCAGTTCTTC
.,TRBV7-3,.,TRBJ2-5,CASSLMVMETQYF,TGTGCCAGCAGCTTAATGGTCATGGAGACCCAGTACTTC
.,TRBV18,.,TRBJ2-7,CASSPSLDSAYEQYF,TGTGCCAGCTCACCTTCCTTAGACAGCGCCTACGAGCAGTACTTC
TRBD1,TRBV10-3,.,TRBJ1-1,CAISDKGQVGHEAFF,TGTGCCATCAGTGATAAGGGACAGGTGGGTCATGAAGCTTTCTTT
TRBD2,TRBV11-2,once,TRBJ2-7,CASSRGLAYEQYF,TGTGCCAGCAGCAGAGGACTAGCCTACGAGCAGTACTTC
.,TRBV11-3,.,TRBJ2-1,CASSFGGASGNEQFF,TGTGCCAGCAGCTTCGGCGGCGCATCGGGCAATGAGCAGTTCTTC
.,TRBV7-2,.,TRBJ1-2,CASSLPEYYGYTF,TGTGCCAGCAGCTTACCAGAATACTATGGCTACACCTTC
.,TRBV28,.,TRBJ2-2,CASRPQNTGELFF,TGTGCCAGCAGACCCCAGAACACCGGGGAGCTGTTTTTT
TRBD1,TRBV19,once,TRBJ1-3,CASSLPDRASGNTIYF,TGTGCCAGTAGTTTACCGGACAGGGCCTCTGGAAACACCATATATTTT
.,TRBV19,.,TRBJ2-7,CASSLHLEGYEQYF,TGTGCCAGTAGTCTCCACCTTGAGGGCTACGAGCAGTACTTC
.,TRBV28,.,TRBJ1-2,CASSGTVPNYGYTF,TGTGCCAGCAGCGGTACAGTGCCCAACTATGGCTACACCTTC
TRBD1,TRBV28,.,TRBJ1-1,CASSLETGWRTEAFF,TGTGCCAGCAGTTTAGAGACAGGGTGGAGGACTGAAGCTTTCTTT
.,TRBV18,.,TRBJ2-3,CASSPTVSTDTQYF,TGTGCCAGCTCACCTACAGTAAGCACAGATACGCAGTATTTT
.,TRBV15,.,TRBJ2-7,CATSRDRGTNYEQYF,TGTGCCACCAGCAGAGACCGGGGGACCAACTACGAGCAGTACTTC
TRBD2,TRBV5-1,.,TRBJ2-1,CASSTSGTRPNEQFF,TGCGCCAGCAGCACCTCCGGGACTAGGCCCAATGAGCAGTTCTTC
TRBD2,TRBV11-1,.,TRBJ2-3,CASSTRLAPRGVDTQYF,TGTGCCAGCAGCACCCGACTAGCCCCGAGGGGTGTGGATACGCAGTATTTT
.,TRBV7-2,.,TRBJ2-5,CASSPRALETQYF,TGTGCCAGCAGCCCCAGGGCGTTGGAGACCCAGTACTTC
TRBD2,TRBV29-1,.,TRBJ2-3,CSVVSSGTSTDTQYF,TGCAGCGTTGTCTCTAGCGGGACTAGCACAGATACGCAGTATTTT
.,TRBV11-3,.,TRBJ2-2,CASSLDLDGELFF,TGTGCCAGCAGCTTAGATCTGGACGGGGAGCTGTTTTTT
.,TRBV7-2,.,TRBJ2-7,CASSPGIGYEQYF,TGTGCCAGCAGCCCCGGCATTGGCTACGAGCAGTACTTC
.,TRBV6-6,few,TRBJ1-2,CASTPGYGYTF,TGTGCCAGCACCCCGGGATATGGCTACACCTTC
.,TRBV7-9,.,TRBJ1-2,CASSTELTGTHYTF,TGTGCCAGCAGCACCGAACTAACAGGGACCCACTACACCTTC
TRBD1,TRBV5-1,.,TRBJ1-1,CASSDGTGNMNTEAFF,TGCGCCAGCAGCGACGGGACAGGGAATATGAACACTGAAGCTTTCTTT
.,TRBV5-4,once,TRBJ1-1,CASSSPGAANTEAFF,TGTGCCAGCAGCTCACCTGGGGCAGCTAACACTGAAGCTTTCTTT
.,TRBV7-9,.,TRBJ1-5,CASSLGNNQPQHF,TGTGCCAGCAGTCTAGGGAACAATCAGCCCCAGCATTTT
.,TRBV5-1,.,TRBJ1-2,CASSQRPSYGYTF,TGCGCCAGCAGCCAAAGACCGTCCTATGGCTACACCTTC
.,TRBV5-6,.,TRBJ2-3,CASTSWGDDGTQYF,TGTGCCAGCACCTCGTGGGGAGACGACGGTACGCAGTATTTT
TRBD1,TRBV7-3,.,TRBJ1-2,CASSRDRGGYGYTF,TGTGCCAGCAGCAGGGACAGGGGAGGCTATGGCTACACCTTC
.,TRBV6-6,.,TRBJ1-3,CAIKSGFGASGNTIYF,TGTGCCATTAAGTCCGGGTTCGGGGCCTCTGGAAACACCATATATTTT
TRBD1,TRBV15,.,TRBJ2-2,CATSVRQGGTGELFF,TGTGCCACCAGCGTTAGACAGGGGGGGACCGGGGAGCTGTTTTTT